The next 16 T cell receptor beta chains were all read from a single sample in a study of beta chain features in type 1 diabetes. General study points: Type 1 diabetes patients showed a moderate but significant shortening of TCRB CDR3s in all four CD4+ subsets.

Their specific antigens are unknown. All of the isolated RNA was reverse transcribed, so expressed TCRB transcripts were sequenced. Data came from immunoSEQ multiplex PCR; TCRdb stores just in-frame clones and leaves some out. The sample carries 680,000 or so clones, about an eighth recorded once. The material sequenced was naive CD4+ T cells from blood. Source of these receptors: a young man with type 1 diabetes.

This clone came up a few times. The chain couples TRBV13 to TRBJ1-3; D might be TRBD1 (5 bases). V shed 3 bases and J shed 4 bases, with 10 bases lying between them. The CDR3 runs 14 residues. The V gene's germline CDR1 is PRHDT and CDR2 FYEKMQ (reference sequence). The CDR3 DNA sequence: TGTGCCAGCAGCTTCAGGGATTCCGGAAACACCATATATTTT. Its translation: CASSFRDSGNTIYF.

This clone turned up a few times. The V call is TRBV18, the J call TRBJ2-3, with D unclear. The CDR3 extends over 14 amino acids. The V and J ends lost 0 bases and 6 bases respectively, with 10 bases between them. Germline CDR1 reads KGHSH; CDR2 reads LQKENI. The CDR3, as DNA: TGTGCCAGCTCACCACCTGGGGTGGTGGATACGCAGTATTTT. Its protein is CASSPPGVVDTQYF.

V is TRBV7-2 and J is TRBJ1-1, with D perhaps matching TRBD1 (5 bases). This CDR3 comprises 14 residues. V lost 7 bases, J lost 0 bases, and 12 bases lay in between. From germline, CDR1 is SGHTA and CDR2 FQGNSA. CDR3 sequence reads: CASTTTVMNTEAFF. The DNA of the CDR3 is TGTGCCAGCACCACGACAGTAATGAACACTGAAGCTTTCTTT.

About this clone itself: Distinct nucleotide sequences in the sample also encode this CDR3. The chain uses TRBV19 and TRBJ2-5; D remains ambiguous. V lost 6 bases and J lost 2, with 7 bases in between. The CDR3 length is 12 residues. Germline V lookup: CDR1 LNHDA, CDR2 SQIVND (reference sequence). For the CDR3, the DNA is TGTGCCAGTAGCACGGATCAAGAGACCCAGTACTTC. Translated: CASSTDQETQYF.

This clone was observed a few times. This CDR3 reads CASSEQDRSDTQYF. The CDR3 DNA reads as TGTGCCAGCAGTGAACAGGACAGGTCAGATACGCAGTATTTT. The chain carries TRBV2 and TRBJ2-3, with 7 bases identical to TRBD1. The CDR3 consists of 14 residues. Losses at the gene ends were 2 bases for V and 4 bases for J; bases not matched to a gene: 3. The germline V gene has CDR1 SNHLY and CDR2 FYNNEI.

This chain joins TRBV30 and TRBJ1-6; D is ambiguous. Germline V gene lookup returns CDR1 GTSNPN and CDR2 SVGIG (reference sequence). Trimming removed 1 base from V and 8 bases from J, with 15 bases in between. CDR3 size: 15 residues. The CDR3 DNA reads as TGTGCCTGGAGTGCATTGAGAACTTTAGATTCACCCCTCCACTTT. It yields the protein CAWSALRTLDSPLHF.

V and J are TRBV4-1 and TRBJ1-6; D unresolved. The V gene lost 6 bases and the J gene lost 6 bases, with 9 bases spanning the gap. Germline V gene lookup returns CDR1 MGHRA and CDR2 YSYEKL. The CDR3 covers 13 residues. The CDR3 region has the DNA TGCGCCAGCAGGGTGGACTTTAATTCACCCCTCCACTTT. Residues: CASRVDFNSPLHF.

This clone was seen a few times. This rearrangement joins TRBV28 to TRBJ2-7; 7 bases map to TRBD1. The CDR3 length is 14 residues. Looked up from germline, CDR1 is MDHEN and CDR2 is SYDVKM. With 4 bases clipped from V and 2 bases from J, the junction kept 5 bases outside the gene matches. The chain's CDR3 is CASSSGQPTYEQYF. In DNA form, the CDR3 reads TGTGCCAGCAGTTCGGGACAGCCTACCTACGAGCAGTACTTC. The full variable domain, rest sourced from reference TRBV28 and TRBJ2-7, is DVKVTQSSRYLVKRTGEKVFLECVQDMDHENMFWYRQDPGLGLRLIYFSYDVKMKEKGDIPEGYSVSREKKERFSLILESASTNQTSMYLCASSSGQPTYEQYFGPGTRLTVT.

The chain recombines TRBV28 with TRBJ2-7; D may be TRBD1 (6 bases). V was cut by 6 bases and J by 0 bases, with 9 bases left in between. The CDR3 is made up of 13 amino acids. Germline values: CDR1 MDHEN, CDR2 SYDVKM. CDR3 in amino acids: CASRTGHSYEQYF. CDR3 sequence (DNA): TGTGCCAGCAGGACGGGACACTCCTACGAGCAGTACTTC.

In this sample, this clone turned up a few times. CDR3 bases: TGTGCCTGGAGTTTATCCATGAACACTGAAGCTTTCTTT. This encodes CAWSLSMNTEAFF. The chain couples TRBV30 to TRBJ1-1; unclear D gene. This CDR3 has 13 amino acids. Germline lookup yields CDR1 GTSNPN and CDR2 SVGIG (reference sequence). Trimming left V 2 bases short and J 0 bases short, with 7 bases between. The whole variable domain, filled in from reference TRBV30 and TRBJ1-1, reads SQTIHQWPATLVQPVGSPLSLECTVEGTSNPNLYWYRQAAGRGLQLLFYSVGIGQISSEVPQNLSASRPQDRQFILSSKKLLLSDSGFYLCAWSLSMNTEAFFGQGTRLTVV.

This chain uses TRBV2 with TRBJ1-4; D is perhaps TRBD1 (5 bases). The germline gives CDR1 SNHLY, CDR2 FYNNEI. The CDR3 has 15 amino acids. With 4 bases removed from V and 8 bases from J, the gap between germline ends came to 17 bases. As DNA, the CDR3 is TGTGCCAGCAGTGCGCAGGGAGAAGTAGGAGAAAAACTGTTTTTT. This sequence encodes CASSAQGEVGEKLFF.

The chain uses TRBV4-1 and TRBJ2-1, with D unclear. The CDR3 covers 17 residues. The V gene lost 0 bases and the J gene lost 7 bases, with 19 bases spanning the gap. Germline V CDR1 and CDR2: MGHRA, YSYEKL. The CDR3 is CASSQDLVESGRNEQFF. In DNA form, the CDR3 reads TGCGCCAGCAGCCAAGATTTGGTGGAGTCAGGTCGAAATGAGCAGTTCTTC.

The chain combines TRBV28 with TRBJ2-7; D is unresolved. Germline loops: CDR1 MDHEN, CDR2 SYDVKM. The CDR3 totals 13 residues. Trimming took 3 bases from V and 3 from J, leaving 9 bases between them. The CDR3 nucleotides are TGTGCCAGCAGTTTCGGGCAGTTCTACGAGCAGTACTTC. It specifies CASSFGQFYEQYF.

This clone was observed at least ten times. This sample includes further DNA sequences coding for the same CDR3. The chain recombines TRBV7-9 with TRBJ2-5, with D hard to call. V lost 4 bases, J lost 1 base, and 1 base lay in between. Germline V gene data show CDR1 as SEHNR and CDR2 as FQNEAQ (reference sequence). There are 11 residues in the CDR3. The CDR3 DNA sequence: TGTGCCAGCAGCTCCCAAGAGACCCAGTACTTC. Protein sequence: CASSSQETQYF.

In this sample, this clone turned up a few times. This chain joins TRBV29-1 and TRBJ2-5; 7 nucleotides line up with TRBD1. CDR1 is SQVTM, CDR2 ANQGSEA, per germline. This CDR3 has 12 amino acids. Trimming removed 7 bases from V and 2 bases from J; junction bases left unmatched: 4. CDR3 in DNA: TGCAGCGGACAGGGAGTACAAGAGACCCAGTACTTC. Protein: CSGQGVQETQYF.

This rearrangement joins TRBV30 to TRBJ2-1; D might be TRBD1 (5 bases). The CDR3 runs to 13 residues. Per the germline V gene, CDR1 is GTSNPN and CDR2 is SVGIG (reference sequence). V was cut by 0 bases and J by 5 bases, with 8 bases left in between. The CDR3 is CAWSVGVDNEQFF. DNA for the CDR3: TGTGCCTGGAGTGTAGGGGTCGACAATGAGCAGTTCTTC.